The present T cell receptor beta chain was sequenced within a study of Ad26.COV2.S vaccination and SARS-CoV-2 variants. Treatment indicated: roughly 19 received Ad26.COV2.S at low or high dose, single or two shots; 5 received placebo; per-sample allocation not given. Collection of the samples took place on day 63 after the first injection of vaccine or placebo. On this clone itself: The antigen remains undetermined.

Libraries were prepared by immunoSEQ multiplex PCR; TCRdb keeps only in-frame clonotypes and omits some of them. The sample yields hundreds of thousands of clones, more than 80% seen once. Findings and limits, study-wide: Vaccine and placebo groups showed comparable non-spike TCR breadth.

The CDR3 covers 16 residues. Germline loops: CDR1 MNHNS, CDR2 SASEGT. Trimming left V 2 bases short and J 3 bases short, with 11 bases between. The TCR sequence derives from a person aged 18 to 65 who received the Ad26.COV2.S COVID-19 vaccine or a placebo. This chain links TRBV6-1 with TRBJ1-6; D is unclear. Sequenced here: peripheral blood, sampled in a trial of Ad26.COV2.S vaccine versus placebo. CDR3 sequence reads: CASSESRVIYNSPLHF. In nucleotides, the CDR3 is TGTGCCAGCAGTGAAAGCAGAGTGATCTATAATTCACCCCTCCACTTT.